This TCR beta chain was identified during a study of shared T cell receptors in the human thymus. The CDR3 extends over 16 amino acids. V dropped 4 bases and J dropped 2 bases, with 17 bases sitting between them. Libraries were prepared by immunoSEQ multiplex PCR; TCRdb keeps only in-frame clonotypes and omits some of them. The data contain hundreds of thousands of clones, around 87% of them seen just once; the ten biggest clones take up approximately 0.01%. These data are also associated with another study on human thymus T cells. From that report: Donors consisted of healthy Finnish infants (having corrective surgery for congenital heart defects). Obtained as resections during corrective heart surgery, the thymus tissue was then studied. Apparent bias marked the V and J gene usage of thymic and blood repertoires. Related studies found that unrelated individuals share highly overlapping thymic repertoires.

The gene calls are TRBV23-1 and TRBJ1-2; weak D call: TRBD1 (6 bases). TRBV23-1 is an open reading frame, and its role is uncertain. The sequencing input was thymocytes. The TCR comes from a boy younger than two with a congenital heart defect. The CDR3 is CASSPPGTFLNYGYTF. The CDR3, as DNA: TGCGCCAGCAGTCCTCCCGGGACATTTCTGAACTATGGCTACACCTTC.